This T cell receptor beta chain emerged from a study of blood T cells in healthy people across ages. Whole-study findings and limits: Expanded clonotype changes were possibly confounded by unknown donor CMV status. Both naive CD4+ cell counts and diversity were greater in long-lived donors than in aged donors.

A second PCR, run for roughly 7 to 12 cycles, used a sample-barcoded 5' primer plus a J-beta primer mix. At least 3 million CDR3-containing paired-end reads were obtained per sample. MiXCR was run by TCRdb on the 5' RACE reads, yielding one entry per CDR3 protein. Among 950,000 to 1,200,000 distinct CDR3 sequences, 35% to 45% were seen once, and the ten largest hold around 13%. Around 10 milliliters of peripheral blood were drawn from each donor. Of note for this clonotype: Its target is unknown.

Germline V gene sequence: CDR1 MDHEN, CDR2 SYDVKM. The CDR3 is made up of 14 amino acids. Trimming took off 6 bases at V and 3 bases at J, with 11 bases between the two ends. Sequences were obtained from blood. The chain combines TRBV28 with TRBJ1-4; D call uncertain. This TCR derives from a man aged 18 to 30 in good health. CDR3 in DNA: TGTGCCAGCAGCCCCCCCCAGGCTAATGAAAAACTGTTTTTT. Translating gives CASSPPQANEKLFF.